The text below deals with one TCR beta chain. Its target is not known. V lost 1 base to trimming and J lost 5 bases, with 11 bases between them. The CDR3 length is 13 residues. Germline CDR1 is GTSNPN and CDR2 is SVGIG (reference sequence). Through a sample-barcoded 5' primer and a J-beta primer mix, a second PCR was run for roughly 6 to 12 cycles. TCRdb reprocessed the 5' RACE reads with MiXCR, giving one entry per CDR3 protein. The repertoire has about 560,000 distinct CDR3 sequences, about 26% of them found once; the top ten carry roughly 3.5%. This sample is drawn from a study of blood T cells in healthy people across ages. Study-wide results and caveats: Donor CMV infection status was unknown, possibly confounding age-related changes in expanded clonotypes.

This sample also appeared in a second study, on T cells of mothers and their children. From that report: Related mother and child pairs showed slightly greater overlap (not significant) than unrelated pairs did.

The clonotype was recovered from a boy younger than 10 in good health. What was sequenced was blood. The chain recombines TRBV30 with TRBJ1-2; D possibly corresponds to TRBD1 (5 bases). The CDR3 DNA follows: TGTGCCTGGAGTGGAGACAGTGTTTATGGCTACACCTTC. This encodes CAWSGDSVYGYTF.